The entry below gives a single TCR beta chain sequence along with its context. The entry originates in a study of T cell responses to AZD1222 COVID-19 vaccine. The CDR3 runs 14 residues. The germline CDR1 and CDR2 sequences are SGHDT and YYEEEE. Trimming removed 2 bases at V and 6 bases at J, with 12 bases between. TCRdb keeps only in-frame clones here, not all; method: immunoSEQ multiplex PCR. In the table there are approximately 150,000 clones, 92% of which are singletons. The starting material was peripheral blood, obtained on day 0 of MenACWY control vaccination. The genes are TRBV5-6 and TRBJ2-1; D is undetermined. The receptor was derived from an adult in good health. The CDR3 protein is CASSFIGSSNEQFF. CDR3 DNA: TGTGCCAGCAGCTTTATCGGCAGTAGCAATGAGCAGTTCTTC.